Listed below are T cell receptor beta chains from one sample, sequenced in a study of cytomegalovirus exposure and HLA in healthy donors. Repertoires were generated with immunoSEQ multiplex PCR, while TCRdb's copy carries only in-frame clones and drops some. The table lists more than 100,000 clones, approximately 87% of them singletons. Sequenced input: PBMCs. Every receptor here comes from a woman aged 25-40 years in good health and CMV-seronegative. Both conserved end residues are part of each CDR3. The order of the fields is V gene, J gene, D gene, CDR3 length, CDR3 protein, CDR3 DNA. D genes are given only for firm matches.

TRBV19	TRBJ2-2	TRBD2	16	CASSIGGGSNTGELFF	TGTGCCAGTAGTATCGGGGGGGGTTCGAACACCGGGGAGCTGTTTTTT
TRBV28	TRBJ1-2	NA	16	CASSLWWAPSAYGYTF	TGTGCCAGCAGTTTATGGTGGGCCCCCTCCGCGTATGGCTACACCTTC
TRBV7-2	TRBJ2-3	NA	16	CASSTQAYIRTDTQYF	TGTGCCAGCAGCACTCAGGCGTACATACGCACAGATACGCAGTATTTT
TRBV28	TRBJ1-2	NA	18	CASSFEFRGAKGSHGYTF	TGTGCCAGCAGTTTTGAATTTCGGGGGGCTAAGGGGTCCCATGGCTACACCTTC
TRBV28	TRBJ2-1	TRBD2	16	CASSPGTSGGYNEQFF	TGTGCCAGCAGTCCCGGGACTAGCGGGGGGTACAATGAGCAGTTCTTC
TRBV5-4	TRBJ1-1	NA	13	CASSLTGRTEAFF	TGTGCCAGCAGCTTGACAGGACGAACTGAAGCTTTCTTT
TRBV10-2	TRBJ2-2	NA	13	CASSESSGGELFF	TGCGCCAGCAGTGAGTCTAGCGGCGGGGAGCTGTTTTTT
TRBV7-9	TRBJ1-3	NA	12	CASSLNSGTIYF	TGTGCCAGCAGCTTAAACTCCGGCACCATATATTTT
TRBV7-2	TRBJ2-7	TRBD2	14	CASSLTRGVYEQYF	TGTGCCAGCAGCCTCACACGGGGGGTATACGAGCAGTACTTC
TRBV13	TRBJ2-5	NA	13	CASSPDSRETQYF	TGTGCCAGCAGCCCTGACAGCCGGGAGACCCAGTACTTC
TRBV5-6	TRBJ2-5	NA	15	CASSLGIARQETQYF	TGTGCCAGCAGCCTGGGGATAGCGCGACAAGAGACCCAGTACTTC
TRBV5-5	TRBJ2-7	NA	13	CASSLGRSYEQYF	TGTGCCAGCAGCTTGGGAAGGAGCTACGAGCAGTACTTC
TRBV27	TRBJ1-5	NA	18	CASSFQFAGPGRNQPQHF	TGTGCCAGCAGTTTTCAGTTTGCAGGGCCGGGTCGGAATCAGCCCCAGCATTTT
TRBV28	TRBJ2-1	NA	15	CASRATGAFDNEQFF	TGTGCCAGCAGAGCTACAGGAGCCTTCGACAATGAGCAGTTCTTC
TRBV7-8	TRBJ2-7	NA	16	CASSLPPYASFYEQYF	TGTGCCAGCAGCTTACCCCCCTACGCCTCGTTCTACGAGCAGTACTTC
TRBV7-6	TRBJ2-5	TRBD2	16	CASSLAVRTSWETQYF	TGTGCCAGCAGCTTAGCCGTTCGGACTAGCTGGGAGACCCAGTACTTC
TRBV28	TRBJ1-5	NA	17	CASSITNIHRFNQPQHF	TGTGCCAGCAGTATTACCAACATCCATCGTTTCAATCAGCCCCAGCATTTT
TRBV18	TRBJ2-5	NA	15	CASSPFGTTQETQYF	TGTGCCAGCTCACCCTTCGGGACAACCCAAGAGACCCAGTACTTC
TRBV19	TRBJ1-2	TRBD1	14	CASSNTRTGIGYTF	TGTGCCAGTAGTAATACCAGGACAGGTATTGGCTACACCTTC